This T cell receptor beta chain was obtained from a study of graft-versus-host responses after intestinal transplantation. Whole-study results and caveats: GvH clones were found in recipient marrow; some appeared first in ileum or blood.

Assay used: immunoSEQ multiplex PCR; TCRdb lists only in-frame clones, some missing. The table shows more than 95,000 clones, with about 93% occurring only once. This CDR3 spans 16 amino acids. CDR1 is SGHTA, CDR2 FQGNSA, per germline. V was clipped by 3 bases and J by 3 bases; unmatched bases: 11. As to this clone: No antigen is known for it.

The clonotype comes from a human donor who received an intestinal transplant. Here the sequenced sample was unstimulated CD4+ T cells sorted from spleen or lymph node cells, taken before intestinal transplant. This chain connects TRBV7-2 to TRBJ2-7, with 7 nucleotides matching TRBD2. The CDR3 here is CASSLGGSARSYEQYF. The CDR3 DNA reads TGTGCCAGCAGCTTGGGGGGGAGTGCGAGAAGCTACGAGCAGTACTTC.